Listed below are T cell receptor beta chains from one sample, sequenced in a study of blood T cell repertoires in COVID-19. Clones were sequenced by immunoSEQ multiplex PCR, and TCRdb holds only the in-frame ones, with some missing. Altogether about 300,000 clones are present, roughly 90% being singletons, with the ten largest covering around 4.4%. The specimen sequenced was PBMCs or T cells enriched from blood (not recorded which). These receptors originate from a young woman with acute COVID-19. Both conserved end residues are part of each CDR3. D genes are given only for firm matches. Clone size is stated in some rows and not others, as once, few, many or a class when expanded.

length,J,size,V,D,DNA,CDR3
12,TRBJ1-2,NA,TRBV28,NA,TGTGCCAGCAGTTGGTTTGCGGGAGGCTACACCTTC,CASSWFAGGYTF
19,TRBJ2-1,NA,TRBV7-6,TRBD2,TGTGCCAGCAGCTTAGGAGCGGGGGCGAGCGGGAGGGCCGTCAATGAGCAGTTCTTC,CASSLGAGASGRAVNEQFF
15,TRBJ1-2,NA,TRBV7-8,NA,TGTGCCAGCACCCCGCGGCACTTAGCTAACTATGGCTACACCTTC,CASTPRHLANYGYTF
12,TRBJ1-2,NA,TRBV28,NA,TGTGCCAGCGGGAGGGGTTCCTATGGCTACACCTTC,CASGRGSYGYTF
12,TRBJ2-7,NA,TRBV7-9,TRBD1,TGTGCCAGCAGCGCGGACAGGGGAGAGCAGTACTTC,CASSADRGEQYF
16,TRBJ2-3,NA,TRBV5-1,TRBD1,TGCGCCAGCAGCTCCGCATGGACAGGGGATCTGGATACGCAGTATTTT,CASSSAWTGDLDTQYF
13,TRBJ2-3,NA,TRBV5-1,NA,TGCGCCAGCAGCCTCCCCAGCACAGATACGCAGTATTTT,CASSLPSTDTQYF
18,TRBJ2-2,NA,TRBV24-1,NA,TGTGCCACCAGTGCCCAGCGGTGGGCAGGGGCTCCGCCCGGGGAGCTGTTTTTT,CATSAQRWAGAPPGELFF
13,TRBJ1-4,NA,TRBV25-1,TRBD1,TGTGCCAGCAGGACAGGGGCGGATGAAAAACTGTTTTTT,CASRTGADEKLFF
15,TRBJ1-4,NA,TRBV27,NA,TGTGCCAGCAGTTTAGGCAGGGGAGCTAATGAAAAACTGTTTTTT,CASSLGRGANEKLFF
13,TRBJ1-6,NA,TRBV19,NA,TGTGCCAGTAGTGCCGGGGTAGGCTCACCCCTCCACTTT,CASSAGVGSPLHF
16,TRBJ2-4,NA,TRBV10-1,NA,TGCGCCAGCAGTGACTTCCAACTAGGGAGAACTGACATTCAGTACTTC,CASSDFQLGRTDIQYF
12,TRBJ1-1,NA,TRBV7-8,NA,TGTGCCAGCAGCTTAGGGGAGACTGAAGCTTTCTTT,CASSLGETEAFF
15,TRBJ1-3,NA,TRBV27,NA,TGTGCCAGCAGCCTCCATTCGGTTCCTGGAAACACCATATATTTT,CASSLHSVPGNTIYF
16,TRBJ2-1,few,TRBV5-8,TRBD2,TGTGCCAGCAGCTTGGTTGGGACTAGCCATGGCAATGAGCAGTTCTTC,CASSLVGTSHGNEQFF
17,TRBJ2-3,NA,TRBV19,TRBD2,TGTGCCAGTAGTATAGGTCCCGCGGGAGGGCCCACCGATACGCAGTATTTT,CASSIGPAGGPTDTQYF
18,TRBJ2-5,NA,TRBV11-2,TRBD2,TGTGCCAGCAGCTTGGTTGGTGGTTCTAGCGGTCCTCAAGAGACCCAGTACTTC,CASSLVGGSSGPQETQYF
15,TRBJ1-2,NA,TRBV28,NA,TGTGCCAGCAGTTTCACTACCAGGGGAACAGATGGCTACACCTTC,CASSFTTRGTDGYTF
17,TRBJ2-1,NA,TRBV30,TRBD2,TGTGCCTGGAGTGTCGCCCTTCTAGCGGGAGAATCAAATGAGCAGTTCTTC,CAWSVALLAGESNEQFF
18,TRBJ2-7,NA,TRBV5-1,TRBD2,TGCGCCAGCAGCTTGGCCAATGGAGGACTAGCAGACCTCTACGAGCAGTACTTC,CASSLANGGLADLYEQYF
19,TRBJ1-5,NA,TRBV7-9,TRBD1,TGTGCCAGCAGCCGCTGGCCCGTGAATCGGACAGGGAGCAATCAGCCCCAGCATTTT,CASSRWPVNRTGSNQPQHF
14,TRBJ2-7,once,TRBV18,NA,TGTGCCAGCTCACCTAGTTCGAGGCTTTACGAGCAGTACTTC,CASSPSSRLYEQYF
16,TRBJ1-6,NA,TRBV19,NA,TGTGCCAGTAGTATGGGGGCACATTCCTATAATTCACCCCTCCACTTT,CASSMGAHSYNSPLHF
14,TRBJ2-1,NA,TRBV28,TRBD2,TGTGCCAGCAGTTCACCGGGACTAATGAATGAGCAGTTCTTC,CASSSPGLMNEQFF
18,TRBJ1-6,NA,TRBV28,TRBD1,TGTGCCAGCAGTTTATCGGGGGTATGGACAGGCAATAATTCACCCCTCCACTTT,CASSLSGVWTGNNSPLHF
14,TRBJ1-2,NA,TRBV9,TRBD1,TGTGCCAGCACCCCCACGGGACAGGGGTATGGCTACACCTTC,CASTPTGQGYGYTF
13,TRBJ1-2,many,TRBV6-5,TRBD1,TGTGCCAGCACGGAACACAGGGGATATGGCTACACCTTC,CASTEHRGYGYTF
16,TRBJ1-2,NA,TRBV19,NA,TGTGCCAGTAGTATATCCGGCGGGGGCCCTAACTATGGCTACACCTTC,CASSISGGGPNYGYTF
12,TRBJ2-1,NA,TRBV2,TRBD2,TGTGCCAGCCAGCGGGAATACAATGAGCAGTTCTTC,CASQREYNEQFF
15,TRBJ2-2,once,TRBV6-5,TRBD2,TGTGCCAGCAGGCGACCGGGACTAGCGTCCGGGGAGCTGTTTTTT,CASRRPGLASGELFF
15,TRBJ1-2,once,TRBV24-1,TRBD1,TGTGCCACCAGTGCTGGACAGGGAAGCCCCTATGGCTACACCTTC,CATSAGQGSPYGYTF
15,TRBJ2-7,NA,TRBV11-3,NA,TGTGCCAGCAATCCCCCCGCCACTAGACCCTACGAGCAGTACTTC,CASNPPATRPYEQYF
18,TRBJ1-5,NA,TRBV19,NA,TGTGCCAGTACCCCGGTCCGAACACAGGTACCCTGGAATCAGCCCCAGCATTTT,CASTPVRTQVPWNQPQHF
12,TRBJ1-2,NA,TRBV24-1,NA,TGTGCCACCAGTGATTTCGGGTTTGGCTACACCTTC,CATSDFGFGYTF
15,TRBJ2-7,NA,TRBV18,TRBD2,TGTGCCAGCTCATCCCGTAGCGGGAGGGCCTACGAGCAGTACTTC,CASSSRSGRAYEQYF
17,TRBJ2-3,once,TRBV5-1,TRBD2,TGCGCCAGCAGCTTAACTGTTAGCGGGAGAAGCACAGATACGCAGTATTTT,CASSLTVSGRSTDTQYF